Included here is one T cell receptor (beta chain) sequence, with context. With autoimmune disease history or systemic immunosuppression, patients were excluded. The germline V gene encodes CDR1 KGHSH and CDR2 LQKENI. This CDR3 spans 15 amino acids. Trimming took off 0 bases at V and 4 bases at J, with 12 bases between the two ends. This entry belongs to a study of OX40 agonist ivuxolimab in advanced cancers. Study background: Intravenous ivuxolimab was administered to patients every 2 weeks at 0.01 to 10 mg/kg. Patients undergoing dose escalation presented with hepatocellular carcinoma, melanoma, renal cell or head and neck cancer. It was permissible to have had prior anti-PD-1, anti-PD-L1 or anti-CTLA-4 therapy, and more than 30% had some.

Data came from immunoSEQ multiplex PCR; TCRdb stores just in-frame clones and leaves some out. The profile covers about 130,000 clones, with about 90% appearing a single time and 0.7% to 0.9% taken by the ten largest. This specimen was CD4+ or CD8+ T cells sorted from blood, taken in a trial of the OX40 agonist ivuxolimab. The receptor was isolated from an adult with an advanced solid tumor such as melanoma, head and neck, liver or kidney cancer. The V and J genes are TRBV18 and TRBJ1-1; D is undetermined. CDR3 region: CASSPPGERSTEAFF. Here the CDR3 DNA reads TGTGCCAGCTCACCACCGGGAGAGCGCAGCACTGAAGCTTTCTTT.